The 8 T cell receptor beta chains reported below all come from one sample, sequenced in a study of CD8 T cells in ankylosing spondylitis. No antigens are known for them. Overall study results and limits: A TCR beta motif of eight or nine highly homologous variants seemed to mark ankylosing spondylitis blood.

Each CDR3 protein is one row after TCRdb ran MiXCR on the 5' RACE reads. The data show fewer than 550,000 distinct CDR3 sequences, 5.3% seen once. What was sequenced was blood, either unsorted or a sorted T cell fraction (not recorded which). The receptors shown here come from a male donor with ankylosing spondylitis.

This clonotype has at least ten counts. The chain uses TRBV29-1 and TRBJ2-4; D might be TRBD1 (6 bases). Germline loops: CDR1 SQVTM, CDR2 ANQGSEA. V was shortened by 4 bases and J by 2 bases, with 12 bases between the two germline ends. The length of the CDR3 is 14 residues. CDR3 in amino acids: CSVAPRGTKNIQYF. CDR3 coding DNA: TGCAGCGTTGCACCTAGGGGGACCAAAAACATTCAGTACTTC.

This clonotype has ten or more counts. The V gene is TRBV4-1, the J gene TRBJ1-1; D is undetermined. CDR3 length: 15 residues. Germline assignment: CDR1 MGHRA and CDR2 YSYEKL. V was clipped by 4 bases and J by 4 bases, with 16 bases between them. The CDR3 region has the DNA TGCGCCAGCAGCCGTGGGGAGGGCGCGGGCACTGAAGCTTTCTTT. It specifies CASSRGEGAGTEAFF.

In its sample, this clonotype was seen a few times. The chain employs TRBV11-2 and TRBJ2-3; no clear D. Trimming pared 0 bases from V and 1 base from J, leaving 11 bases between. This CDR3 is built from 16 residues. The germline CDR1 and CDR2 sequences are SGHAT and FQNNGV. CDR3: CASSLDLARGTDTQYF. Written as DNA, the CDR3 is TGTGCCAGCAGCTTAGATCTGGCCAGAGGCACAGATACGCAGTATTTT.

This clonotype has a count of ten or more. The chain employs TRBV7-3 and TRBJ1-6; no clear D. Germline loops: CDR1 SGHTA, CDR2 FQGTGA. The length of the CDR3 is 15 residues. The germline V and J ends were trimmed by 5 bases and 10 bases, with 18 bases remaining between them. The CDR3 spells CASSPRGGYGSPLHF. The CDR3 DNA is TGTGCCAGCAGCCCTCGAGGAGGGTACGGATCACCCCTCCACTTT.

This clonotype was counted between two and nine times. The V gene is TRBV7-2, the J gene TRBJ2-1, with D unresolved. Trimming left V 8 bases short and J 2 bases short, with 10 bases between. Per the germline V gene, CDR1 is SGHTA and CDR2 is FQGNSA. The CDR3 extends over 13 amino acids. This CDR3 reads CASVERPYNEQFF. CDR3 DNA sequence: TGTGCCAGCGTGGAGCGCCCCTACAATGAGCAGTTCTTC.

This clonotype was detected many times. The gene calls are TRBV3-1 and TRBJ2-1; a weak D match, TRBD2 (6 bases). Germline-derived CDR1 and CDR2 are LGHDT and YNNKEL (reference sequence). The CDR3 runs to 14 residues. Trimming removed 1 base from V and 6 bases from J, with 10 bases in between. The CDR3 loop is CASSQGRESNEQFF. CDR3 DNA: TGTGCCAGCAGCCAAGGTCGGGAGAGCAATGAGCAGTTCTTC.

This clonotype appeared many times. J is TRBJ2-2 and V is TRBV11-1, with D unclear. CDR1 and CDR2 from the germline V gene are SGHAT and FQDESV (reference sequence). V was clipped by 2 bases and J by 7 bases, with 8 bases between them. This CDR3 contains 13 residues. The CDR3 spells CASSLSPNGELFF. CDR3 DNA: TGTGCCAGCAGCTTAAGTCCTAACGGGGAGCTGTTTTTT. The full variable domain, completed using reference TRBV11-1 and TRBJ2-2, is EAEVAQSPRYKITEKSQAVAFWCDPISGHATLYWYRQILGQGPELLVQFQDESVVDDSQLPKDRFSAERLKGVDSTLKIQPAELGDSAMYLCASSLSPNGELFFGEGSRLTVL.

This clonotype was detected many times. This rearrangement joins TRBV28 to TRBJ1-3, with TRBD1 as a possible D gene (5 bases). This CDR3 has 15 residues. The germline gives CDR1 MDHEN, CDR2 SYDVKM. V was trimmed by 3 bases and J by 3 bases, leaving 12 bases between them. This chain's CDR3 is CASSFRGINGNTIYF. The CDR3 nucleotides read TGTGCCAGCAGTTTCCGGGGGATAAATGGAAACACCATATATTTT.